This T cell receptor beta chain was captured by sequencing in a study of graft-versus-host responses after intestinal transplantation. This CDR3 is 16 amino acids long. Germline loops: CDR1 SGHRS, CDR2 YFSETQ. With 4 bases removed from V and 5 bases from J, the gap between germline ends came to 16 bases. Libraries were prepared by immunoSEQ multiplex PCR; TCRdb keeps only in-frame clonotypes and omits some of them. The data show about 43,000 clones, approximately 94% seen once. The source was PBMCs, collected 335 days after intestinal transplant. This TCR came from a human patient who received an intestinal transplant, so some T cells may come from the graft donor. The chain has TRBV5-1 and TRBJ1-6, with D tentatively TRBD1 (6 bases). The CDR3 sequence: CASSRLGDKDNSPLHF. The DNA for the CDR3 is TGCGCCAGCAGCCGTCTAGGGGACAAAGATAATTCACCCCTCCACTTT. The complete variable domain, with remaining parts taken from reference TRBV5-1 and TRBJ1-6, reads KAGVTQTPRYLIKTRGQQVTLSCSPISGHRSVSWYQQTPGQGLQFLFEYFSETQRNKGNFPGRFSGRQFSNSRSEMNVSTLELGDSALYLCASSRLGDKDNSPLHFGNGTRLTVT.